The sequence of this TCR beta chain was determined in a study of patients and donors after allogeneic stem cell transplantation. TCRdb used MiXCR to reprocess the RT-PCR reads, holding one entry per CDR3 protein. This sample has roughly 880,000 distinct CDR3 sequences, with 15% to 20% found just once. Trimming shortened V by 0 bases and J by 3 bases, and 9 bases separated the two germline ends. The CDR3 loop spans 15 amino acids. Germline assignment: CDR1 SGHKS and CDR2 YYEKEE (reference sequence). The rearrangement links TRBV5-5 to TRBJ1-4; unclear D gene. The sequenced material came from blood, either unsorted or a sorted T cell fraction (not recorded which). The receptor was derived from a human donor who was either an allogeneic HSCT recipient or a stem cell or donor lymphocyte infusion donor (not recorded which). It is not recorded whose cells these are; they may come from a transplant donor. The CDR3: CASSLEGDANEKLFF. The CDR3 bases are TGTGCCAGCAGCTTGGAAGGAGACGCTAATGAAAAACTGTTTTTT.